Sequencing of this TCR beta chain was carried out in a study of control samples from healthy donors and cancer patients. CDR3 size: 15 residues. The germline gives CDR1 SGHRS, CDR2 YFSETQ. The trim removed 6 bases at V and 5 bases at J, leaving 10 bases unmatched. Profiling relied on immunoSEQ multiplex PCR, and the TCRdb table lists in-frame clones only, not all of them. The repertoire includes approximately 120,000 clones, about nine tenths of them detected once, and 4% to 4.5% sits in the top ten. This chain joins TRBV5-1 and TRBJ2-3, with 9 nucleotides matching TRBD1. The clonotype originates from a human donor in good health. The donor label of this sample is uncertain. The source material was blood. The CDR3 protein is CASTPWTGAEDTQYF. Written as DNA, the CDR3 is TGCGCCAGCACCCCTTGGACAGGGGCGGAAGATACGCAGTATTTT.